This T cell receptor beta chain was observed in a study of blood T cell repertoires in COVID-19. Looking at the study overall: PBMCs, B-cell-depleted T cells, or T cells provided the cDNA or gDNA that made up the material.

Participants spanned ages about 18 to 90 years and resided in about two dozen US areas. Participant-given clinical history determined each cohort assignment. The study counted Cohort 3 donors as recovered given two negative PCRs, clearance, or symptom resolution. TCRdb's table, derived via immunoSEQ multiplex PCR, lists solely in-frame clones and lacks some. This sample has some 170,000 clones, with around 81% found just once. Germline CDR1 GTSNPN, CDR2 SVGIG (reference sequence). Trimming took 8 bases from V and 2 from J, leaving 20 bases between them. This CDR3 spans 15 amino acids. Source material: PBMCs or T cells enriched from blood (not recorded which). The chain carries TRBV30 and TRBJ2-3, with a possible D match to TRBD1 (5 bases). The source is a man aged 35-49 years who had recovered from COVID-19. The chain's CDR3 is CAGPPVRGPTDTQYF. CDR3 DNA: TGTGCCGGCCCTCCCGTTAGGGGTCCCACAGATACGCAGTATTTT. The full variable domain, in which reference TRBV30 and TRBJ2-3 provide the parts outside the CDR3, is SQTIHQWPATLVQPVGSPLSLECTVEGTSNPNLYWYRQAAGRGLQLLFYSVGIGQISSEVPQNLSASRPQDRQFILSSKKLLLSDSGFYLCAGPPVRGPTDTQYFGPGTRLTVL.